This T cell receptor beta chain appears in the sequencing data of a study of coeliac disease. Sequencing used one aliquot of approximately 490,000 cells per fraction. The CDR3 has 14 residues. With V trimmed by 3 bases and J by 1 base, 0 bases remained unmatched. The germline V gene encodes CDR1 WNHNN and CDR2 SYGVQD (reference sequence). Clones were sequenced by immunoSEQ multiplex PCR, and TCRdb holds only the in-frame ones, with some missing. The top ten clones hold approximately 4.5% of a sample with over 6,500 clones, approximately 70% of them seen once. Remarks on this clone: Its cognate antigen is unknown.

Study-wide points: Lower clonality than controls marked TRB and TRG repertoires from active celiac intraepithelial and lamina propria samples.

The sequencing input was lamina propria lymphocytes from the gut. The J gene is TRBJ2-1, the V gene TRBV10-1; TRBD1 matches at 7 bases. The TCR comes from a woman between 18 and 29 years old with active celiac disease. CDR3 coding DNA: TGCGCCAGCAGTGAACAGGGGTCCTACAATGAGCAGTTCTTC. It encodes CASSEQGSYNEQFF.